This T cell receptor beta chain was documented in a study of shared clonotypes between healthy human individuals. This CDR3 is 14 amino acids long. V was cut by 2 bases and J by 1 base, with 7 bases left in between. Germline loops: CDR1 SGHTS, CDR2 YDEGEE. Sequencing used immunoSEQ multiplex PCR; TCRdb keeps in-frame clones, though not all of them. There are fewer than 850,000 clones in the sample; about 92% occur only once, and 30% to 35% lies in the top ten. The clonotype comes from a man younger than 30 in good health. Some clones in this sample may be carry-over from other donors' samples. The sequenced sample consisted of memory CD8+ T cells from PBMCs. Subset: CD45RO+ cells pooled with CCR7-negative TemRA cells. The rearrangement uses TRBV5-8 and TRBJ1-5; perhaps TRBD1 as D (6 bases). CDR3 sequence reads: CASSFGGSNQPQHF. In nucleotides, the CDR3 is TGTGCCAGCAGCTTTGGGGGCAGCAATCAGCCCCAGCATTTT.